This T cell receptor (beta chain) emerged from a study of T cells in Graves' hyperthyroidism and ophthalmopathy. Study-wide results and limits: Blood also showed most of the thyroid clonotypes that were expanded above 0.001.

Germline CDR1 is ENHRY and CDR2 is SYGVKD. The CDR3 totals 13 residues. V dropped 10 bases and J dropped 1 base, with 14 bases sitting between them. TCR beta CDR3 regions were amplified from RNA transcripts. The HTBI primer set was used in a first-round RT-PCR of the TCR CDR3. TCRdb analysed the multiplex PCR reads with MiXCR anew, one entry per CDR3 protein. Seen here are roughly 380,000 distinct CDR3 sequences, approximately 20% observed once, and the top ten hold about 3.7%. There are many counts of this clonotype. As yet, its antigen is unknown. Any patient presenting with uncontrolled infection, other autoimmune disease, pregnancy or lactation was left out.

This clonotype originated in a woman between 18 and 29 years old with Graves' hyperthyroidism. This sequence joins TRBV10-3 and TRBJ2-7, with D perhaps matching TRBD1 (6 bases). The sequencing sample was made of blood. The CDR3 protein is CATGRTESYEQYF. The CDR3 DNA is TGTGCCACTGGTCGGACAGAGTCCTACGAGCAGTACTTC.